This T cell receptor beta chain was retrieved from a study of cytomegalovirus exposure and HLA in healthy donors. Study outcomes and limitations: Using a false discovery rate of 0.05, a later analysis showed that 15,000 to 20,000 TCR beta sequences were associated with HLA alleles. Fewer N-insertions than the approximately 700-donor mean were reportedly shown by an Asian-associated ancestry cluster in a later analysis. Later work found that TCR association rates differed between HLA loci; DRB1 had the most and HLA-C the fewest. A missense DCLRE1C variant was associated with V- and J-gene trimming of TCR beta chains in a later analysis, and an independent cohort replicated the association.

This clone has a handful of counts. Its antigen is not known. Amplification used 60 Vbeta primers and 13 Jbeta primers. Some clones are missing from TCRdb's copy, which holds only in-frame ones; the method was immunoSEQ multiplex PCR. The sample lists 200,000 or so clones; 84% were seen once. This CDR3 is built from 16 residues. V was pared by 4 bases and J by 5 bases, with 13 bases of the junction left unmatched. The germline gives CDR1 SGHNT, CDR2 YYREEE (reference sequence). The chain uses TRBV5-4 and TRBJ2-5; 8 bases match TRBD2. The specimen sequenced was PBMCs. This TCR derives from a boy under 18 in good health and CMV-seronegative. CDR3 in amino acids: CASSPGTRVRSETQYF. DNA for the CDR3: TGTGCCAGCAGCCCCGGGACTAGGGTTCGGTCGGAGACCCAGTACTTC.